This T cell receptor beta chain emerged from a study of regulatory T cells in long-lasting Graves disease. Study findings and constraints: Tissue studied was limited to peripheral blood, excluding thyroid tissue. Graves' patients with persistent disease showed TCR diversity lower than patients newly diagnosed.

Time point: persistent/refractory GD, antithyroid drugs over 5 years with positive TRAb. The TCR library used RNA extracted from PBMCs. The patients were drawn from one endocrinology department in Xi'an, China. There are 13 residues in the CDR3. V was trimmed by 4 bases and J by 5 bases, leaving 9 bases between them. In germline, CDR1 is SGHRS, CDR2 YFSETQ. This clonotype was recorded a few times. Its antigen is currently unknown. Building the TCR beta libraries relied on iRepertoire HTBI primers, and CDR3 regions underwent Arm-PCR. TCRdb fed the multiplex PCR reads into MiXCR, producing one record per CDR3 protein. The top ten hold roughly three fifths of the sample, which has around 300,000 distinct CDR3 sequences, more than 20% seen once.

The rearrangement links TRBV5-1 to TRBJ2-2; D gene uncertain. The source was peripheral blood mononuclear cells (PBMCs), collected when the disease was refractory, from a patient treated with antithyroid drugs. This TCR was recovered from a female donor with Graves disease. The CDR3, as DNA: TGCGCCAGCAGCGGTATGGAGACCGGGGAGCTGTTTTTT. Encoded protein: CASSGMETGELFF. Based on the CDR3 plus reference TRBV5-1 and TRBJ2-2, the full variable domain is KAGVTQTPRYLIKTRGQQVTLSCSPISGHRSVSWYQQTPGQGLQFLFEYFSETQRNKGNFPGRFSGRQFSNSRSEMNVSTLELGDSALYLCASSGMETGELFFGEGSRLTVL.